The sequence of this TCR beta chain was determined in a study of spatial heterogeneity in lung cancer. This clonotype was seen ten or more times. Trimming took 4 bases from V and 6 from J, leaving 7 bases between them. There are 12 residues in the CDR3. CDR1 LGHNA and CDR2 YSLEER come from the germline V gene. MiXCR, applied by TCRdb to the 5' RACE reads, yields one record per CDR3 protein. This sample has fewer than 45,000 distinct CDR3 sequences; roughly 7.1% occur once, and the top ten carry 43%. Time point here: sample taken at primary tumor resection. Whole RNA, isolated from tumor, nontumor lung or frozen PBMC, was sequenced without prior sorting.

This clonotype was sampled from a female donor with early-stage non-small cell lung cancer. The chain carries TRBV4-3 and TRBJ2-1; no definite D call. The sample in question was PBMCs, obtained at surgery. The CDR3 DNA reads TGCGCCAGCAGCCCGGATTCCAATGAGCAGTTCTTC. It codes for CASSPDSNEQFF.